This T cell receptor beta chain was profiled in a study of CD8+ T cells in alopecia areata. Findings of the study overall: Within the top 100, expanded CD8+ clones significantly decreased with tofacitinib, as did scalp clonality. Resident alphabeta T cells of normal skin are also sequenced in scalp samples.

On this clone: As yet, its antigen is unknown.

Reverse transcription of extracted RNA yielded cDNA, which provided the sequencing template. TCRdb's table, derived via immunoSEQ multiplex PCR, lists solely in-frame clones and lacks some. The sample contains about 280,000 clones, 55% to 70% of which appear only once. Specified treatment: oral pan-JAK inhibitor, 5-10 mg twice daily. CDR1 is LGHNT and CDR2 is FRNRAP in the germline V gene. The CDR3 sequence is 13 residues long. Trimming removed 8 bases from V and 4 bases from J, with 12 bases in between. The chain has TRBV12-5 and TRBJ2-1; D gene ambiguous. The sequence derives from a human donor with alopecia areata. This material consisted of CD4+ T cells sorted from blood, taken at week 24, from a patient treated with tofacitinib. The DNA of the CDR3 is TGTGCTAGTCACCCGTCGGATTACAATGAGCAGTTCTTC. Translation: CASHPSDYNEQFF.